These 10 T cell receptor beta chains were all obtained from the same sample, sequenced in a study of T cell repertoires in cytomegalovirus infection. Each CDR3 protein gets one entry after TCRdb re-called the reads with MiXCR. The table shows about 500,000 distinct CDR3 sequences, with around 30% occurring only once. No antigens are known for them. This specimen consisted of cultured PBMCs, obtained from culture after CMV antigen stimulation. Receptors originate from a human donor in good health (CMV status not recorded). Some clones in this sample may be carry-over from other donors' samples.

The chain combines TRBV4-1 with TRBJ2-7, with a weak D call TRBD2 (5 bases). CDR1 and CDR2 (germline): MGHRA, YSYEKL. Trimming removed 4 bases from V and 4 bases from J, with 11 bases in between. The CDR3 has 13 amino acids. Here the CDR3 reads CASSLQLGYEQYV. The CDR3 nucleotides are TGCGCCAGCAGCCTTCAACTAGGGTACGAGCAGTACGTC.

This clonotype was observed at least ten times. This chain links TRBV7-3 with TRBJ1-6; no definite D call. The V end lost 8 bases, the J end lost 7 bases, and 12 bases lay between the germline ends. This CDR3 is 13 amino acids long. Germline CDR1 and CDR2: SGHTA and FQGTGA. The CDR3 loop is CASGVRGNSPLHF. The CDR3 DNA follows: TGTGCCAGCGGGGTTCGGGGAAATTCACCCCTCCACTTT.

The genes are TRBV19 and TRBJ2-7, with D tentatively TRBD1 (6 bases). Per germline, CDR1 LNHDA and CDR2 SQIVND (reference sequence). The ends were cut back, 6 bases at V and 0 bases at J, with 12 bases in the middle. The CDR3 loop spans 14 amino acids. The CDR3 bases are TGTGCCAGTAGACCGGGACATATCTCCTACGAGCAGTACTTC. Translating gives CASRPGHISYEQYF.

This clonotype showed up just a few times. This rearrangement joins TRBV19 to TRBJ2-1; D is unresolved. Germline-derived CDR1 and CDR2 are LNHDA and SQIVND (reference sequence). CDR3 length: 12 residues. Trimming left V 8 bases short and J 6 bases short, with 11 bases between. The CDR3 here is CASSRTPNEQFF. Written as DNA, the CDR3 is TGTGCCAGTTCTAGAACTCCCAATGAGCAGTTCTTC.

The J gene is TRBJ1-2, the V gene TRBV12-3 or TRBV12-4; perhaps TRBD1 as D (6 bases). This CDR3 region has 14 residues. The ends were cut back, 6 bases at V and 8 bases at J, with 19 bases in the middle. The DNA for the CDR3 is TGTGCCAGCAGCCTTCGGCAGGGGCAGGGCGGCTACACCTTC. Protein product: CASSLRQGQGGYTF.

The chain carries TRBV5-5 and TRBJ2-1; perhaps TRBD2 as D (6 bases). The CDR3 runs 14 residues. Germline CDR1 reads SGHKS; CDR2 reads YYEKEE (reference sequence). The V and J ends lost 8 bases and 8 bases respectively, with 20 bases between them. The CDR3 protein is CASTRAAGLHEQFF. The CDR3, as DNA: TGTGCCAGTACTCGGGCGGCGGGACTGCATGAGCAGTTCTTC.

The chain combines TRBV7-6 with TRBJ1-1, with a possible D match to TRBD1 (6 bases). V dropped 4 bases and J dropped 8 bases, with 14 bases sitting between them. This CDR3 has 13 residues. Germline V gene data show CDR1 as SGHVS and CDR2 as FNYEAQ. Here the CDR3 reads CASSSNGGQEAFF. The CDR3 coding sequence is TGTGCCAGCAGCTCCAATGGGGGCCAGGAAGCTTTCTTT.

The V gene is TRBV10-3, the J gene TRBJ1-2, with 9 bases that match TRBD1. Unmatched junction bases numbered 9, after V lost 6 bases and J lost 13 bases. This CDR3 has 12 amino acids. Germline CDR1 and CDR2: ENHRY and SYGVKD. The CDR3 reads CAISAGTGTPTF. CDR3 nucleotides: TGTGCCATCAGCGCCGGGACAGGGACCCCCACCTTC.

The J gene is TRBJ2-7, the V gene TRBV4-3; 12 bases align to TRBD2. CDR3 size: 17 residues. CDR1 and CDR2 (germline): LGHNA, YSLEER. The V segment lost 3 bases and the J segment 1 base; nucleotides outside the gene matches: 7. The CDR3 DNA reads TGCGCCAGCAGCCAGGAACTAGCGGGAGGAGCTTCCTACGAGCAGTACTTC. Translating it yields CASSQELAGGASYEQYF.

This clonotype was counted only a few times. The chain joins TRBV14 to TRBJ2-1; no definite D call. V was cut by 6 bases and J by 3 bases, with 15 bases left in between. The CDR3 length is 15 residues. From germline, CDR1 is SGHDN and CDR2 FVKESK. CDR3 sequence: CASSPKWWSYNEQFF. The DNA of the CDR3 is TGTGCCAGCAGTCCAAAGTGGTGGAGCTACAATGAGCAGTTCTTC.